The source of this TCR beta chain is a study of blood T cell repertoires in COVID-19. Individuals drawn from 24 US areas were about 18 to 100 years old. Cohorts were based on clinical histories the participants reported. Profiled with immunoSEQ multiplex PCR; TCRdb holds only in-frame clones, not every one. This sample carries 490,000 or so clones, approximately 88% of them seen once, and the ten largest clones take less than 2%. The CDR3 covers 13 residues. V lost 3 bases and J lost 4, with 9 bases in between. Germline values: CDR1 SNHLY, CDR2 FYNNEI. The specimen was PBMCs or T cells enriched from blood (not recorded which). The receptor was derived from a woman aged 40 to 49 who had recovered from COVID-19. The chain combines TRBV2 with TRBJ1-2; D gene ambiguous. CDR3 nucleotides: TGTGCCAGCAGTGACGGGGTGGTCTATGGCTACACCTTC. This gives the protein CASSDGVVYGYTF.